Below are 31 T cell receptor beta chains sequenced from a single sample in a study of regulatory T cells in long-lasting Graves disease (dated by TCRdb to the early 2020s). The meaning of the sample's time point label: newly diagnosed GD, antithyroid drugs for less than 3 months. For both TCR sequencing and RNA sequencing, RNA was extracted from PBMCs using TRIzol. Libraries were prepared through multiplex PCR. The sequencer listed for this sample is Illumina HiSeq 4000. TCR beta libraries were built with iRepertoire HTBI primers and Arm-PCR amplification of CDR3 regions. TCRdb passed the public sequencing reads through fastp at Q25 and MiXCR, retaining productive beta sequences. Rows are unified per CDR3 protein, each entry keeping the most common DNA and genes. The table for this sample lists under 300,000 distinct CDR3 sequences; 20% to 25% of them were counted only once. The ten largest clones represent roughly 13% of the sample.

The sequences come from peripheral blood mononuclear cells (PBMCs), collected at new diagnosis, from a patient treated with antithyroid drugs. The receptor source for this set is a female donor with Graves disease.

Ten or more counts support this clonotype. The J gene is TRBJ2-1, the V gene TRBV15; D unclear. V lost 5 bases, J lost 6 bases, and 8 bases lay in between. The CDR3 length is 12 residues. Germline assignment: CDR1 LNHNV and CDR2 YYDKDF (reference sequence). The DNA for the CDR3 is TGTGCCACCAGCGGTCCCCCCAATGAGCAGTTCTTC. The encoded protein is CATSGPPNEQFF.

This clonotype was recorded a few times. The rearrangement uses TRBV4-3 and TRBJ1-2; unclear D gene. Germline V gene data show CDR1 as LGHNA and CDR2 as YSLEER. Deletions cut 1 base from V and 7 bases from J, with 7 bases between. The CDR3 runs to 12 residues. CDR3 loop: CASSQGSVGYTF. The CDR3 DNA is TGCGCCAGCAGCCAAGGGTCAGTTGGCTACACCTTC.

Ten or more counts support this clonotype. Here the CDR3 DNA reads TGCAGTCGTCCTGGGCGGGGGACCTACGAGCAGTACTTC. Translated, it gives CSRPGRGTYEQYF. The chain recombines TRBV20-1 with TRBJ2-7; TRBD2 matches 7 bases. This CDR3 has 13 amino acids. The germline V gene encodes CDR1 DFQATT and CDR2 SNEGSKA (reference sequence). After removal of 8 bases from V and 2 bases from J, the junction contained 9 bases not matched to a gene.

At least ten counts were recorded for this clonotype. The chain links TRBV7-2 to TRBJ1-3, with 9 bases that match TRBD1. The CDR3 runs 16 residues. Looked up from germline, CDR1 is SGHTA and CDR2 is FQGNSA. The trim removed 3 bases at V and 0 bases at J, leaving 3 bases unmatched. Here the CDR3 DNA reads TGTGCCAGCAGCTTGGGGACAGGGAGCTCTGGAAACACCATATATTTT. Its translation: CASSLGTGSSGNTIYF.

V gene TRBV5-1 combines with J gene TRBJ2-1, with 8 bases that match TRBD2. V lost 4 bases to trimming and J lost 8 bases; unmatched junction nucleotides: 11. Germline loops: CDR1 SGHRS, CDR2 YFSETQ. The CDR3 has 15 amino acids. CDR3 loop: CASSREGSGMDEQFF. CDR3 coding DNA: TGCGCCAGCAGCCGGGAGGGTAGCGGGATGGATGAGCAGTTCTTC. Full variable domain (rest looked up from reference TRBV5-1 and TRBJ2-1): KAGVTQTPRYLIKTRGQQVTLSCSPISGHRSVSWYQQTPGQGLQFLFEYFSETQRNKGNFPGRFSGRQFSNSRSEMNVSTLELGDSALYLCASSREGSGMDEQFFGPGTRLTVL.

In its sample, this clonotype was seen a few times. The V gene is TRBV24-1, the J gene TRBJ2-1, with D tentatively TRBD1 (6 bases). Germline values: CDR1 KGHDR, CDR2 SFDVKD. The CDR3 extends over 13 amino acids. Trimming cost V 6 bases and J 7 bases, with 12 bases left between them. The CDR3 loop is CATSRPGVNEQFF. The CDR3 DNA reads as TGTGCCACCAGTCGACCAGGGGTGAATGAGCAGTTCTTC.

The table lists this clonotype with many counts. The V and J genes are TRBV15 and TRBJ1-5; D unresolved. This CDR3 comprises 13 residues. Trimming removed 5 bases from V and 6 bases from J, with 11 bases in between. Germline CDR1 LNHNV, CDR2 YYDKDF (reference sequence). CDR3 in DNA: TGTGCCACCAGCGGGTCATTAGGTCAGCCCCAGCATTTT. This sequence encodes CATSGSLGQPQHF.

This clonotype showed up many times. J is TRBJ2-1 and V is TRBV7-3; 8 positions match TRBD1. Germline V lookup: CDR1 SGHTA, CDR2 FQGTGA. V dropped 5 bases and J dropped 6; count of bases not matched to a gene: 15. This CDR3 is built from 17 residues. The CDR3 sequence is CASSTQPRTGKGNEQFF. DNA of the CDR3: TGTGCCAGCAGCACCCAGCCCCGGACAGGGAAAGGCAATGAGCAGTTCTTC.

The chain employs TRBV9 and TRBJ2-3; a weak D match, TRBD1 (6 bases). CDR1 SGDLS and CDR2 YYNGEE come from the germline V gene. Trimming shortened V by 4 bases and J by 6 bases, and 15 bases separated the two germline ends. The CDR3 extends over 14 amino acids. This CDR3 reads CASSSTGSMDTQYF. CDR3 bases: TGTGCCAGCAGCAGTACAGGGAGTATGGATACGCAGTATTTT.

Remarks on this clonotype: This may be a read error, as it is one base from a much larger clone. The CDR3 DNA follows: TGCGCCGGCAGCTTGGATGTCGGCCTAGCCAAAAACATTCAGTACTTC. Its protein is CAGSLDVGLAKNIQYF. V is TRBV5-1 and J is TRBJ2-4; no definite D call. The CDR3 is 16 amino acids. The germline CDR1 and CDR2 sequences are SGHRS and YFSETQ. Together with reference TRBV5-1 and TRBJ2-4, the CDR3 gives the full variable domain: KAGVTQTPRYLIKTRGQQVTLSCSPISGHRSVSWYQQTPGQGLQFLFEYFSETQRNKGNFPGRFSGRQFSNSRSEMNVSTLELGDSALYLCAGSLDVGLAKNIQYFGAGTRLSVL.

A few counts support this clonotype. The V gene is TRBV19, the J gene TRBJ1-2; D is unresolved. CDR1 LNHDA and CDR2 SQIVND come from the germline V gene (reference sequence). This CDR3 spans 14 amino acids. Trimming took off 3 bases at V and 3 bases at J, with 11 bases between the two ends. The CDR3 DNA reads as TGTGCCAGTAGTATTTTGGGAAAGGACTATGGCTACACCTTC. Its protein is CASSILGKDYGYTF.

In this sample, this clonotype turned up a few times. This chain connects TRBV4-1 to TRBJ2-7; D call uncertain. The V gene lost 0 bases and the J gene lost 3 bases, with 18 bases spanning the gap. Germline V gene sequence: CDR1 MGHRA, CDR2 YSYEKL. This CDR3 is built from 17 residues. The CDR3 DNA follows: TGCGCCAGCAGCCAAGACCCCGATCCACAGAAAATCTACGAGCAGTACTTC. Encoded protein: CASSQDPDPQKIYEQYF.

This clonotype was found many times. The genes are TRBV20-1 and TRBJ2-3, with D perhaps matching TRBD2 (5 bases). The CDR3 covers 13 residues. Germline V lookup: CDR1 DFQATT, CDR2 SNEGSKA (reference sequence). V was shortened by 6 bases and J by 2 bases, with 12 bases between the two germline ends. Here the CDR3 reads CSAAREYTDTQYF. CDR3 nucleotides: TGCAGTGCCGCAAGGGAGTACACAGATACGCAGTATTTT.

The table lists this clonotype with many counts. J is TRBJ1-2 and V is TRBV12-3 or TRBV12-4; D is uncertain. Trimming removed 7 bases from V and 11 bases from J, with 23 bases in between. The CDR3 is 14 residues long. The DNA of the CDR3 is TGTGCCAGCACGCAGACCGGCTACGGGGTTGGGTACACCTTC. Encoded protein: CASTQTGYGVGYTF.

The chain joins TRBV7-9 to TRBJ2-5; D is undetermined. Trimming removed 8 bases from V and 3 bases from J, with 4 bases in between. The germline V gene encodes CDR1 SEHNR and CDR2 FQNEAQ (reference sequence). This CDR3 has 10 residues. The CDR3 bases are TGTGCCAGCGCAGAAGAGACCCAGTACTTC. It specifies CASAEETQYF.

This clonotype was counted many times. CDR3 region: CASSPSKGLNYEQYF. The CDR3, as DNA: TGTGCCAGCTCACCAAGCAAGGGGTTGAACTACGAGCAGTACTTC. V and J are TRBV18 and TRBJ2-7; tentative D call: TRBD1 (5 bases). V gave up 2 bases and J gave up 3 bases, with 14 bases separating them. The CDR3 sequence is 15 residues long. Germline V gene sequence: CDR1 KGHSH, CDR2 LQKENI.

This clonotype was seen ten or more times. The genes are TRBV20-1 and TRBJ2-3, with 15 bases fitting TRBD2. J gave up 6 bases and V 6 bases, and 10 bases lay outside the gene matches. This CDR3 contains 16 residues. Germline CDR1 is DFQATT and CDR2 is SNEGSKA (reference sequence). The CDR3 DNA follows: TGCAGTGCAGCTCCGGGACTAGCGGGAGGAGGGGATACGCAGTATTTT. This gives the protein CSAAPGLAGGGDTQYF.

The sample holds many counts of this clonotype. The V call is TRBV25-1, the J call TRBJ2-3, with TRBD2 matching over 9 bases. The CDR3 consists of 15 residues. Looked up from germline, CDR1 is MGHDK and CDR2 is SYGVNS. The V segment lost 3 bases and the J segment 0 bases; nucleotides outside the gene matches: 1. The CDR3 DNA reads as TGTGCCAGCAGTGAGGCGGGGGGGAGCACAGATACGCAGTATTTT. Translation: CASSEAGGSTDTQYF.

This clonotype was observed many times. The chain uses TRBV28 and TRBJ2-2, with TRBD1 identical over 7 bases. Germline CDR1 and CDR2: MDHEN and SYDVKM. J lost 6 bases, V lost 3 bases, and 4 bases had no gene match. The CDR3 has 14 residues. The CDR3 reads CASSFNRGAGELFF. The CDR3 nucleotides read TGTGCCAGCAGTTTTAACAGGGGCGCCGGGGAGCTGTTTTTT.

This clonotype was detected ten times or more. The CDR3 DNA reads TGTGCCAGCAGCGGTAACAGGGAAACGCAAGATACGCAGTATTTT. This gives the protein CASSGNRETQDTQYF. This rearrangement joins TRBV6-1 to TRBJ2-3; tentative D call: TRBD1 (6 bases). Germline lookup yields CDR1 MNHNS and CDR2 SASEGT. V was pared by 6 bases and J by 5 bases, with 18 bases between. The CDR3 runs to 15 residues.

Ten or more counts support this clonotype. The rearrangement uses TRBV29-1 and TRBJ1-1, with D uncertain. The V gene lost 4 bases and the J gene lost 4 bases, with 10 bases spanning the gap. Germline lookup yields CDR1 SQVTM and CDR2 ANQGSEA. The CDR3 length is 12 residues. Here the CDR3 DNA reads TGCAGCGTTGGTGAGGGAATCACTGAAGCTTTCTTT. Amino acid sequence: CSVGEGITEAFF.

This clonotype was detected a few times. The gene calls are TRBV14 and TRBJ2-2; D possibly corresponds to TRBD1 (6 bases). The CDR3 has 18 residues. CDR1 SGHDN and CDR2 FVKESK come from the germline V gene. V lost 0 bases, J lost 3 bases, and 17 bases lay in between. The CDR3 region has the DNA TGTGCCAGCAGCCAAGAGAGGCCGAGAACAGGGTACACCGGGGAGCTGTTTTTT. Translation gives CASSQERPRTGYTGELFF.

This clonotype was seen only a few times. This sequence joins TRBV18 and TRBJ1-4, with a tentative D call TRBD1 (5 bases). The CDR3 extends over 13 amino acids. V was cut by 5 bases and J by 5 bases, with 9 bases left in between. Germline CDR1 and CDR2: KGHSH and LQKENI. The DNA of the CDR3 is TGTGCCAGCTCAGGGACGCAAAATGAAAAACTGTTTTTT. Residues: CASSGTQNEKLFF.

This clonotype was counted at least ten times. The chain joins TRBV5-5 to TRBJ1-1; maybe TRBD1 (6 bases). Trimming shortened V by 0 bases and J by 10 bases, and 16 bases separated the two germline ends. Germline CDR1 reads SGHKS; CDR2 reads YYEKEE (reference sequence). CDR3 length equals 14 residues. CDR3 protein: CASSLEGMGGRAFF. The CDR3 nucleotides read TGTGCCAGCAGCTTGGAGGGAATGGGGGGCCGAGCTTTCTTT. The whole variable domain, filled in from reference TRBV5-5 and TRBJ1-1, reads DAGVTQSPTHLIKTRGQQVTLRCSPISGHKSVSWYQQVLGQGPQFIFQYYEKEERGRGNFPDRFSARQFPNYSSELNVNALLLGDSALYLCASSLEGMGGRAFFGQGTRLTVV.

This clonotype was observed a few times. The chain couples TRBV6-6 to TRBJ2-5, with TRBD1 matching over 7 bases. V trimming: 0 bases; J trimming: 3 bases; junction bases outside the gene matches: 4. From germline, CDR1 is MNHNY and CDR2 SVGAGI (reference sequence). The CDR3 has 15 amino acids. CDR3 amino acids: CASSYSGTEEETQYF. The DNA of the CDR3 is TGTGCCAGCAGTTACTCGGGGACAGAAGAAGAGACCCAGTACTTC.

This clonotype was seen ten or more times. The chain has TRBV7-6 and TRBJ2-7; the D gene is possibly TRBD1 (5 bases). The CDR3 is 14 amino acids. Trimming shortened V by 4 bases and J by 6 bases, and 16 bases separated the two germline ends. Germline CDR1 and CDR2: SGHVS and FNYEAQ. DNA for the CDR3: TGTGCCAGCAGCTCTCTCCAACAGGCGACCGAGCAGTACTTC. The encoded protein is CASSSLQQATEQYF.

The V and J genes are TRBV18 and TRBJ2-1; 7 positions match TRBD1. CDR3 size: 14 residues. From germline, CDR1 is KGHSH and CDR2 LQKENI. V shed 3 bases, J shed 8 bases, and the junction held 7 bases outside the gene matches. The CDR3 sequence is CASSPRGTVHEQFF. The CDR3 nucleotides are TGTGCCAGCTCACCGAGAGGGACAGTCCATGAGCAGTTCTTC.

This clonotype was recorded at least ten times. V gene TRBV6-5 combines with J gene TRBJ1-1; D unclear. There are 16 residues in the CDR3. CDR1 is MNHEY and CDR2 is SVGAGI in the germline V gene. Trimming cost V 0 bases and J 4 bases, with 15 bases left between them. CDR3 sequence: CASSYSDDPGGTEAFF. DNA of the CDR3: TGTGCCAGCAGTTACTCGGACGACCCGGGCGGCACTGAAGCTTTCTTT.

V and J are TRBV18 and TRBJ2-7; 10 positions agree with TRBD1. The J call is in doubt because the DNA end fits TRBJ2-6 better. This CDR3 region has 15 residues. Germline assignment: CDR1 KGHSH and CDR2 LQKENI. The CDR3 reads CASGGQGAGANVLTF. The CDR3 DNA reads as TGTGCCAGCGGCGGACAGGGGGCTGGGGCCAACGTCCTGACTTTC.

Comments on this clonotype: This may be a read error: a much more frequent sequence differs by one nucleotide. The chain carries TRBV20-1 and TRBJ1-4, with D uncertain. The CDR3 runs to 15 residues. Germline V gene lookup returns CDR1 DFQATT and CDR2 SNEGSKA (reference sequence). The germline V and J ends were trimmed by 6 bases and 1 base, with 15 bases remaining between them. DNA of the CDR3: TGCAGTGCAGCAACAGTGGGATTAACTAATGAAAAACTGTTTTTT. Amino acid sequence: CSAATVGLTNEKLFF.

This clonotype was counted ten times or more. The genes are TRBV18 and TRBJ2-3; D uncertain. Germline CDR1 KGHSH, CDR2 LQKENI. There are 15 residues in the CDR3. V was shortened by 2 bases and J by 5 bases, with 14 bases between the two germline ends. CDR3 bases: TGTGCCAGCTCACCATGGGCCCTCGGAATAGATACGCAGTATTTT. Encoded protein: CASSPWALGIDTQYF. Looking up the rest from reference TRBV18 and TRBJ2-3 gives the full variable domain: NAGVMQNPRHLVRRRGQEARLRCSPMKGHSHVYWYRQLPEEGLKFMVYLQKENIIDESGMPKERFSAEFPKEGPSILRIQQVVRGDSAAYFCASSPWALGIDTQYFGPGTRLTVL.